This T cell receptor (beta chain) comes out of a study of T cell responses to AZD1222 COVID-19 vaccine. Study-level points and caveats: Clonal diversity was possibly underestimated; the donors were predominantly white British and more often female. Seropositive status at baseline applied to only six AZD1222 recipients. Spike regions recognized by vaccine-associated CD4 TCRs spanned the protein, led by 160-218 and 743-854.

With regard to this clone: Its antigen remains unknown.

The CDR3 totals 14 residues. Germline loops: CDR1 LGHDT, CDR2 YNNKEL (reference sequence). V was clipped by 1 base and J by 2 bases, with 9 bases between them. Clones were read by immunoSEQ multiplex PCR, and TCRdb kept only the in-frame ones, dropping some. Among some 150,000 clones, around 92% were seen once, and the ten largest hold roughly 4.4%. The chain combines TRBV3-1 (or the pseudogene TRBV3-2) with TRBJ2-7; possible D gene TRBD1, 6 bases. The clonotype was recovered from an adult in good health. The sample was peripheral blood, taken on day 0 of MenACWY control vaccination. CDR3 in amino acids: CASSQVRGPYEQYF. The CDR3 nucleotides read TGTGCCAGCAGCCAAGTCAGGGGTCCCTACGAGCAGTACTTC.